Listed below are T cell receptor beta chains from one sample, sequenced in a study of CD8 T cells in Susac syndrome. TCRdb independently ran MiXCR on the immunoSEQ multiplex PCR reads; one entry per CDR3 protein. Here the sample spans roughly 250,000 distinct CDR3 sequences, approximately 95% being singletons. Sequencing input: CD4+ T cells from PBMCs. The receptor set was obtained from a human donor with Susac syndrome. The CDR3 runs from the conserved cysteine through the conserved F or W. D genes are given only for firm matches. Size tells how often a clone was seen (once, few, many) or the class of an expanded clone, and some rows leave it out.

V gene	clone size	J gene	D gene	CDR3 DNA	CDR3 protein
TRBV7-2	.	TRBJ2-4	.	TGTGCCAGCAGCGTACGGACGGATAAAAACATTCAGTACTTC	CASSVRTDKNIQYF
TRBV30	few	TRBJ2-7	TRBD1	TGTGCCTGGAGACCTCGTATCGGACAGGGCTTTGGCGAGCAGTACTTC	CAWRPRIGQGFGEQYF
TRBV7-9	.	TRBJ2-7	.	TGTGCCAGCAGCACCCGGAGTCGGGTTAGCTCCTACGAGCAGTACTTC	CASSTRSRVSSYEQYF
TRBV3-1	.	TRBJ2-1	.	TGTGCCAGCAGCCACGGGCCATACAATGAGCAGTTCTTC	CASSHGPYNEQFF
TRBV11-1	.	TRBJ2-1	TRBD2	TGTGCCAGCAGCTATTTCGGGACTAGCGGTTACAATGAGCAGTTCTTC	CASSYFGTSGYNEQFF
TRBV24-1	.	TRBJ2-2	.	TGTGCCACCAGTGATTTGCAGCCCACCGGGGAGCTGTTTTTT	CATSDLQPTGELFF
TRBV3-1	few	TRBJ2-7	.	TGTGCCAGCAGCCAGGTCTACGAGCAGTACTTC	CASSQVYEQYF
TRBV14	.	TRBJ1-4	TRBD1	TGTGCCAGCAGCCACTACGGGACAGCCCTTGAAAAACTGTTTTTT	CASSHYGTALEKLFF
TRBV29-1	.	TRBJ1-1	TRBD1	TGCAGCGTTGGGGACAGGACGAACACTGAAGCTTTCTTT	CSVGDRTNTEAFF
TRBV12-5	once	TRBJ1-5	TRBD1	TGTGCTAGTGGTTTGGCCGGGACAGGGAATCAGCCCCAGCATTTT	CASGLAGTGNQPQHF
TRBV7-9	.	TRBJ2-5	.	TGTGCCAGCAGCCTACAGACAGGTGAATTCGAGACCCAGTACTTC	CASSLQTGEFETQYF
TRBV9	.	TRBJ1-2	TRBD1	TGTGCCAGCAGCCTAACAGGGGAGTCTGGCTACACCTTC	CASSLTGESGYTF
TRBV28	.	TRBJ2-6	.	TGTGCCAGCGATGATCATGGGGGGGCCAACGTCCTGACTTTC	CASDDHGGANVLTF
TRBV18	.	TRBJ2-6	.	TGTGCCAGCTCACCTATTACCGTGTCAGACTCTGGGGCCAACGTCCTGACTTTC	CASSPITVSDSGANVLTF
TRBV6-1	.	TRBJ1-1	.	TGTGCCAGCAGGACACTAGGCAACACTGAAGCTTTCTTT	CASRTLGNTEAFF
TRBV20-1	.	TRBJ2-7	.	TGCAGTGCCAAAAGGACAGAACGGGGATACTACGAGCAGTACTTC	CSAKRTERGYYEQYF
TRBV6-6	.	TRBJ2-3	.	TGTGCCAGCACAGCGGAAGGCACAGATACGCAGTATTTT	CASTAEGTDTQYF
TRBV29-1	.	TRBJ2-5	TRBD2	TGCAGCGTTGAAGAGGAAGCGGGAGTTGAGACCCAGTACTTC	CSVEEEAGVETQYF
TRBV19	.	TRBJ1-2	.	TGTGCCAGTAGTATAGCTAACGGCGGCTATGGCTACACCTTC	CASSIANGGYGYTF
TRBV5-1	.	TRBJ2-7	TRBD2	TGCGCCAGCAGTCAGTCTAGCGGGTACGAGCAGTACTTC	CASSQSSGYEQYF
TRBV19	few	TRBJ2-5	.	TGTGCCAGTAGTACCAGAGGGGAGACCCAGTACTTC	CASSTRGETQYF
TRBV29-1	.	TRBJ2-7	.	TGCAGCGTGGGGCGGGGTAACCTCAACGAGCAGTACTTC	CSVGRGNLNEQYF
TRBV18	.	TRBJ2-7	TRBD2	TGTGCCAGCTCAACTAGCGTAAGCTCCTACGAGCAGTACTTC	CASSTSVSSYEQYF
TRBV28	.	TRBJ2-1	TRBD2	TGTGCCAGCAGTTCCAGACTAGCGGGAGGGTACAATGAGCAGTTCTTC	CASSSRLAGGYNEQFF
TRBV20-1	.	TRBJ1-2	.	TGCAGTGCTCCCGAGGACCAATTAAACTATGGCTACACCTTC	CSAPEDQLNYGYTF
TRBV9	once	TRBJ2-5	.	TGTGCCAGCAGCCTCGATGATGTGCGCCCGTCGACCCAGTACTTC	CASSLDDVRPSTQYF
TRBV30	.	TRBJ2-3	TRBD2	TGTGCCTGGAGCAGCGGGAGGGCACCAGATACGCAGTATTTT	CAWSSGRAPDTQYF
TRBV29-1	.	TRBJ2-1	TRBD2	TGCAGCGTCGGTTCCACTAGCGGGACATACAATGAGCAGTTCTTC	CSVGSTSGTYNEQFF
TRBV6-5	.	TRBJ2-1	TRBD2	TGTGCCAGCAGTTACCAAGCGGGAGTGGGGAATGAGCAGTTCTTC	CASSYQAGVGNEQFF
TRBV7-9	once	TRBJ2-5	.	TGTGCCAGCAGCTCCCGAAGACAGATTCAAGAGACCCAGTACTTC	CASSSRRQIQETQYF
TRBV18	.	TRBJ1-1	.	TGTGCCAGCTCACCACTGCGACCGATGGACTCTGAAGCTTTCTTT	CASSPLRPMDSEAFF
TRBV28	once	TRBJ2-1	.	TGTGCCAACAGCCCCTCGAGTAGGGTCTCCTACAATGAGCAGTTCTTC	CANSPSSRVSYNEQFF
TRBV21-1	.	TRBJ2-2	.	TGTGCCAGCAGCAACGGGACTACACACACCGGGGAGCTGTTTTTT	CASSNGTTHTGELFF
TRBV29-1	.	TRBJ1-1	.	TGCAGCGTTGAAGAATTCCCGGACAGTCGAACCGGGGCTTTCTTT	CSVEEFPDSRTGAFF
TRBV14	.	TRBJ2-3	.	TGTGCCAGCAGCGACCAACAGGGTGTCACAGATACGCAGTATTTT	CASSDQQGVTDTQYF
TRBV11-2	once	TRBJ2-2	.	TGTGCCAGCAGCACCGTCAAAGGCACCGGGGAGCTGTTTTTT	CASSTVKGTGELFF
TRBV2	.	TRBJ2-5	TRBD1	TGTGCCAGCAGTGTGGGACAGGGGATCGTTCGAGAGACCCAGTACTTC	CASSVGQGIVRETQYF
TRBV15	.	TRBJ2-5	.	TGTGCCACCGCCCGGGACTCCGGGGAGACCCAGTACTTC	CATARDSGETQYF
TRBV20-1	.	TRBJ2-7	.	TGCAGTGCTAGAGATCCTCGTAGGGACTTCCCAGAGCAGTACTTC	CSARDPRRDFPEQYF
TRBV12-3/TRBV12-4	.	TRBJ2-2	TRBD1	TGTGCCAGCAGCATGACAGGGGGCACCGGGGAGCTGTTTTTT	CASSMTGGTGELFF
TRBV29-1	.	TRBJ1-5	.	TGCAGCGCGGGGGCAAGCAATCAGCCCCAGCATTTT	CSAGASNQPQHF
TRBV18	.	TRBJ2-7	TRBD2	TGTGCCAGCTCCACCCGGGTAGCGGGGGACTACGAGCAGTACTTC	CASSTRVAGDYEQYF
TRBV30	.	TRBJ1-1	.	TGTGCCTGGAGGGGGCAGCTGGAGGACACTGAAGCTTTCTTT	CAWRGQLEDTEAFF
TRBV20-1	.	TRBJ1-2	TRBD1	TGCAGTGCTAGACAGGGGGCCTGGTATGGCTACACCTTC	CSARQGAWYGYTF
TRBV11-3	once	TRBJ2-5	TRBD1	TGTGCCAGCAGCTTTATGGGACAGGGACGTGAAGGGAGGGAGACCCAGTACTTC	CASSFMGQGREGRETQYF
TRBV29-1	.	TRBJ1-2	TRBD1	TGCAGCGCCGGGACAGGGGGCGTCAACTATGGCTACACCTTC	CSAGTGGVNYGYTF
TRBV2	.	TRBJ1-5	.	TGTGCCAGCAGAGATTGGGTTCAGCCCCAGCATTTT	CASRDWVQPQHF
TRBV14	.	TRBJ1-2	.	TGTGCCAGCAGCCTATCGACAACGAACTATGGCTACACCTTC	CASSLSTTNYGYTF
TRBV6-5	.	TRBJ1-2	.	TGTGCCAGCAGTTACGAAAGTAAAGGCTACACCTTC	CASSYESKGYTF
TRBV29-1	.	TRBJ2-5	TRBD2	TGCAGCGTTGGCCAGCGGGAGGGCCACGCGTTCGGGGAGACCCAGTACTTC	CSVGQREGHAFGETQYF